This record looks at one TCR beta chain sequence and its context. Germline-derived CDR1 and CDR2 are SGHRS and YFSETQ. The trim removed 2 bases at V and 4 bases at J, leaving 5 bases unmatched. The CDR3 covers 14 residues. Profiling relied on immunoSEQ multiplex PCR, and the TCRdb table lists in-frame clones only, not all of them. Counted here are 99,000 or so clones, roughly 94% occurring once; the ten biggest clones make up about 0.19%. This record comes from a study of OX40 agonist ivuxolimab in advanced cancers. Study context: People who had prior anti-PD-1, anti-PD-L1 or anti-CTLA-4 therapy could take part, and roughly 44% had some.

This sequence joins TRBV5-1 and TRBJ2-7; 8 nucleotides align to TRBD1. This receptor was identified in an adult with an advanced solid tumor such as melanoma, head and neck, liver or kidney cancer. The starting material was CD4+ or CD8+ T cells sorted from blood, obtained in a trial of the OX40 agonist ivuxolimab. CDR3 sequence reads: CASSLQGVIYEQYF. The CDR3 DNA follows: TGCGCCAGCAGCTTACAGGGGGTCATATACGAGCAGTACTTC. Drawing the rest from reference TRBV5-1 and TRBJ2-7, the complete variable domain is KAGVTQTPRYLIKTRGQQVTLSCSPISGHRSVSWYQQTPGQGLQFLFEYFSETQRNKGNFPGRFSGRQFSNSRSEMNVSTLELGDSALYLCASSLQGVIYEQYFGPGTRLTVT.